This passage covers 10 T cell receptor beta chains from one sample sequenced in a study of blood T cell repertoires in COVID-19. Data came from immunoSEQ multiplex PCR; TCRdb stores just in-frame clones and leaves some out. The sample shows 230,000 or so clones, roughly 90% of them seen only once. Sequencing was performed on PBMCs or T cells enriched from blood (not recorded which). The receptors shown here come from a woman aged 25 to 45 who had recovered from COVID-19.

V gene TRBV14 combines with J gene TRBJ1-1; TRBD1 aligns across 7 bases. This CDR3 is 15 amino acids long. The V and J ends lost 3 bases and 0 bases, in that order; junction bases with no gene match: 4. Germline loops: CDR1 SGHDN, CDR2 FVKESK. The CDR3 region has the DNA TGTGCCAGCAGCCAGCGACAGGGTGTGAACACTGAAGCTTTCTTT. The encoded protein is CASSQRQGVNTEAFF.

This clone has more than one count but fewer than ten. V is TRBV4-1 and J is TRBJ2-7; D perhaps matches TRBD1 (5 bases). The CDR3 is made up of 13 amino acids. V gave up 0 bases and J gave up 6 bases, with 9 bases separating them. The V gene's germline CDR1 is MGHRA and CDR2 YSYEKL. The CDR3 DNA is TGCGCCAGCAGCCAAGACAGGGTGGGCGAGCAGTACTTC. Amino acid sequence: CASSQDRVGEQYF.

This chain links TRBV15 with TRBJ1-5; tentative D call: TRBD1 (5 bases). The germline V gene encodes CDR1 LNHNV and CDR2 YYDKDF (reference sequence). This CDR3 comprises 16 residues. The V and J ends lost 0 bases and 4 bases respectively, with 13 bases between them. The CDR3 reads CATSRDTGGRNQPQHF. The CDR3 DNA sequence: TGTGCCACCAGCAGAGATACGGGGGGAAGGAATCAGCCCCAGCATTTT.

This clone was recorded a few times. V gene TRBV7-2 combines with J gene TRBJ2-5, with TRBD2 identical over 11 bases. Looked up from germline, CDR1 is SGHTA and CDR2 is FQGNSA. There are 16 residues in the CDR3. J was trimmed by 1 base and V by 5 bases; bases with no gene match: 6. In nucleotides, the CDR3 is TGTGCCAGCAGCCCGGGACTAGCGGAGATCCAAGAGACCCAGTACTTC. It encodes CASSPGLAEIQETQYF.

The CDR3 bases are TGTGCCAGCAGTTTAGGCCAGATGAACATTCAGTACTTC. Residues: CASSLGQMNIQYF. The gene calls are TRBV12-3 or TRBV12-4 and TRBJ2-4, with D unresolved. The ends were cut back, 1 base at V and 7 bases at J, with 8 bases in the middle. CDR3 size: 13 residues.

The chain has TRBV28 and TRBJ1-3, with a tentative D call TRBD1 (5 bases). The CDR3 is 13 residues long. V lost 4 bases, J lost 8 bases, and 12 bases lay in between. Germline values: CDR1 MDHEN, CDR2 SYDVKM. The CDR3 bases are TGTGCCAGCAGTTATTATTGGGGGGACACCATATATTTT. This encodes CASSYYWGDTIYF.

This chain uses TRBV9 with TRBJ1-3; TRBD1 is a possible D gene (6 bases). V lost 0 bases and J 4 bases, leaving 8 bases between the germline ends. CDR1 is SGDLS and CDR2 is YYNGEE in the germline V gene. CDR3 length: 14 residues. The CDR3 here is CASSVETGGNTIYF. The CDR3 nucleotides read TGTGCCAGCAGCGTAGAAACAGGGGGAAACACCATATATTTT.

The chain employs TRBV7-9 and TRBJ1-1; a weak D match, TRBD1 (5 bases). V dropped 4 bases and J dropped 7 bases, with 16 bases sitting between them. The CDR3 consists of 14 residues. The germline gives CDR1 SEHNR, CDR2 FQNEAQ (reference sequence). CDR3 residues: CASSSDWGRGEAFF. CDR3 DNA sequence: TGTGCCAGCAGCTCAGATTGGGGTAGGGGTGAAGCTTTCTTT.

The CDR3 protein is CASSKGLAGNEQFF. The CDR3 DNA reads as TGTGCCAGTAGTAAGGGACTAGCGGGGAATGAGCAGTTCTTC. The chain is built from TRBV19 and TRBJ2-1, with TRBD2 matching over 13 bases. With V trimmed by 4 bases and J by 7 bases, 1 base remained unmatched. This CDR3 is built from 14 residues. The germline gives CDR1 LNHDA, CDR2 SQIVND (reference sequence).

The genes are TRBV7-9 and TRBJ1-1; D not resolved. Trimming took 1 base from V and 1 from J, leaving 7 bases between them. Germline assignment: CDR1 SEHNR and CDR2 FQNEAQ (reference sequence). The CDR3 is 14 residues long. CDR3 sequence (DNA): TGTGCCAGCAGCTTAGGGGCACAGAACACTGAAGCTTTCTTT. Translated: CASSLGAQNTEAFF.